The 25 T cell receptor beta chains presented below share a single source sample, sequenced in a study of CD8 T cells in ankylosing spondylitis. Study results and limitations: Ankylosing spondylitis blood appeared to be characterized by a TCR beta motif of 7 to 9 highly homologous variants.

MiXCR, run by TCRdb on the 5' RACE reads, gives a single entry per CDR3 protein. The sample has 390,000 or so distinct CDR3 sequences; about 20% are singletons. What these receptors recognize is not known. The sequenced sample was blood, either unsorted or a sorted T cell fraction (not recorded which). The receptor set was obtained from a male donor with ankylosing spondylitis.

This rearrangement joins TRBV10-3 to TRBJ1-4; the match to TRBD1 covers 11 bases. The CDR3 runs to 15 residues. Germline trimming cut 4 bases from V and 4 bases from J; bases unmatched to any gene: 2. The germline CDR1 and CDR2 sequences are ENHRY and SYGVKD. CDR3 sequence: CAISGGTGGNEKLFF. The CDR3 nucleotides are TGTGCCATCAGTGGCGGGACAGGGGGTAATGAAAAACTGTTTTTT.

V is TRBV18 and J is TRBJ2-2, with 8 bases that match TRBD2. The CDR3 sequence is 15 residues long. Germline CDR1 KGHSH, CDR2 LQKENI. J was trimmed by 3 bases and V by 6 bases; bases with no gene match: 6. The CDR3 DNA reads as TGTGCCAGCTCGCTGACTAGCGAGTACACCGGGGAGCTGTTTTTT. Amino acids: CASSLTSEYTGELFF.

This clonotype was seen a few times. The J gene is TRBJ2-5, the V gene TRBV12-3 or TRBV12-4; TRBD1 agrees at 7 bases. The V and J ends lost 6 bases and 5 bases, in that order; junction bases with no gene match: 6. The CDR3 contains 13 residues. This CDR3 is CASRNRGAETQYF. CDR3 DNA sequence: TGTGCCAGCAGGAACAGGGGAGCTGAGACCCAGTACTTC.

Only a few counts were recorded for this clonotype. The V and J genes are TRBV29-1 and TRBJ2-5; D unresolved. The CDR3 covers 11 residues. CDR1 and CDR2 from the germline V gene are SQVTM and ANQGSEA. Deletions cut 6 bases from V and 5 bases from J, with 10 bases between. The CDR3 bases are TGCAGCGTGGCGACCGGGGAGACCCAGTACTTC. Protein: CSVATGETQYF.

The chain recombines TRBV4-2 with TRBJ1-3, with a possible D match to TRBD1 (5 bases). CDR3 size: 15 residues. Between the trimmed V and J ends, which lost 0 bases and 4 bases, there was a span of 10 bases. CDR1 and CDR2 from the germline V gene are LGHNA and YNFKEQ. CDR3 in DNA: TGTGCCAGCAGCCAAGAAGGGGCCCAAGGAAACACCATATATTTT. Its protein product is CASSQEGAQGNTIYF.

This rearrangement joins TRBV6-5 to TRBJ2-3, with 14 bases identical to TRBD2. The CDR3 consists of 16 residues. Unmatched junction bases numbered 6, after V lost 7 bases and J lost 3 bases. The germline CDR1 and CDR2 sequences are MNHEY and SVGAGI. The CDR3 DNA is TGTGCCAGCATTAGACTAGCGGGAGGGAATACAGATACGCAGTATTTT. It is translated as CASIRLAGGNTDTQYF.

J is TRBJ2-1 and V is TRBV7-6; 7 bases agree with TRBD1. Trimming removed 5 bases from V and 10 bases from J; junction bases left unmatched: 8. CDR3 size: 13 residues. Germline values: CDR1 SGHVS, CDR2 FNYEAQ. DNA of the CDR3: TGTGCCAGCAGCCCCATTAGACAGGGAGAGCAGTTCTTC. This encodes CASSPIRQGEQFF.

The chain joins TRBV11-1 to TRBJ2-1, with 9 bases identical to TRBD2. Germline CDR1 is SGHAT and CDR2 is FQDESV (reference sequence). This CDR3 is built from 16 residues. With V trimmed by 5 bases and J by 8 bases, 13 bases remained unmatched. In DNA form, the CDR3 reads TGTGCCAGCAGCCTCATAACGGGACTAGCACTGGATGAGCAGTTCTTC. Its translation: CASSLITGLALDEQFF. Based on the CDR3 plus reference TRBV11-1 and TRBJ2-1, the full variable domain is EAEVAQSPRYKITEKSQAVAFWCDPISGHATLYWYRQILGQGPELLVQFQDESVVDDSQLPKDRFSAERLKGVDSTLKIQPAELGDSAMYLCASSLITGLALDEQFFGPGTRLTVL.

This clonotype was detected many times. The V and J genes are TRBV29-1 and TRBJ2-1; D is unresolved. The length of the CDR3 is 11 residues. Germline lookup yields CDR1 SQVTM and CDR2 ANQGSEA. V was clipped by 6 bases and J by 8 bases, with 11 bases between them. The CDR3 protein is CSVGHGDEQFF. DNA of the CDR3: TGCAGCGTGGGTCATGGGGATGAGCAGTTCTTC.

CDR3 loop: CASSSQRGTDTQYF. As DNA, the CDR3 is TGTGCCAGCAGCTCCCAGCGGGGCACAGATACGCAGTATTTT. The V and J genes are TRBV21-1 and TRBJ2-3; the listed D gene, TRBD2, was not tested against the DNA. TRBV21-1 is given as a pseudogene. The CDR3 has 14 amino acids.

V usage is TRBV7-2 and J usage is TRBJ1-1; D gene uncertain. CDR3 length equals 11 residues. V was pared by 5 bases and J by 5 bases, with 6 bases between. Looked up from germline, CDR1 is SGHTA and CDR2 is FQGNSA. CDR3 protein: CASSLLTEAFF. CDR3 DNA sequence: TGTGCCAGCAGCCTCTTGACTGAAGCTTTCTTT.

The CDR3 region is CSVEWLAGGVDTQYF. In DNA form, the CDR3 reads TGCAGCGTTGAGTGGCTAGCGGGAGGAGTGGATACGCAGTATTTT. This chain connects TRBV29-1 to TRBJ2-3; 11 nucleotides match TRBD2. Germline CDR1 is SQVTM and CDR2 is ANQGSEA. V was clipped by 3 bases and J by 6 bases; unmatched bases: 8. CDR3 length equals 15 residues.

At least ten counts were recorded for this clonotype. The chain joins TRBV4-2 to TRBJ1-1, with 8 nucleotides matching TRBD1. In germline, CDR1 is LGHNA, CDR2 YNFKEQ. This CDR3 is built from 11 residues. V was pared by 6 bases and J by 10 bases, with 4 bases of the junction left unmatched. Here the CDR3 reads CASSTDRGAFF. CDR3 coding DNA: TGTGCCAGCAGTACCGACAGGGGAGCTTTCTTT.

This chain joins TRBV7-3 and TRBJ2-5, with 14 bases that match TRBD2. The CDR3 is made up of 16 amino acids. Looked up from germline, CDR1 is SGHTA and CDR2 is FQGTGA. V gave up 4 bases and J gave up 5 bases; unmatched junction bases: 6. CDR3 coding DNA: TGTGCCAGCAGCTGGGGACTAGCGGGAGAGGGTGAGACCCAGTACTTC. The encoded protein is CASSWGLAGEGETQYF.

This clonotype was found many times. V gene TRBV5-6 combines with J gene TRBJ1-5; tentative D call: TRBD1 (6 bases). V lost 4 bases to trimming and J lost 2 bases, with 13 bases between them. The V gene's germline CDR1 is SGHDT and CDR2 YYEEEE. The CDR3 contains 15 residues. The CDR3 bases are TGTGCCAGCAGCCGATACAGACAGGGCAATCAGCCCCAGCATTTT. It translates to CASSRYRQGNQPQHF.

The rearrangement uses TRBV7-2 and TRBJ1-2; a possible D gene is TRBD1 (6 bases). The CDR3 extends over 16 amino acids. Germline lookup yields CDR1 SGHTA and CDR2 FQGNSA. Trimming pared 3 bases from V and 4 bases from J, leaving 18 bases between. CDR3 residues: CASSLGPGEGGYGYTF. The CDR3 nucleotides are TGTGCCAGCAGCTTGGGCCCCGGGGAGGGGGGCTATGGCTACACCTTC.

The V and J genes are TRBV5-1 and TRBJ1-4; D remains ambiguous. The length of the CDR3 is 15 residues. V was trimmed by 0 bases and J by 6 bases, leaving 12 bases between them. Germline V gene lookup returns CDR1 SGHRS and CDR2 YFSETQ. This CDR3 is CASSLANRVDEKLFF. DNA for the CDR3: TGCGCCAGCAGCTTGGCCAATAGGGTAGATGAAAAACTGTTTTTT.

This clonotype was picked up a small number of times. The chain carries TRBV29-1 and TRBJ2-7; D possibly corresponds to TRBD1 (6 bases). The CDR3 contains 11 residues. The germline V gene has CDR1 SQVTM and CDR2 ANQGSEA. V lost 4 bases and J 7 bases, leaving 11 bases between the germline ends. CDR3 sequence reads: CSVAQGWEQYF. Here the CDR3 DNA reads TGCAGCGTTGCACAGGGTTGGGAGCAGTACTTC.

This clonotype occurred many times. This sequence joins TRBV5-1 and TRBJ2-7; the match to TRBD2 covers 12 bases. Germline V gives CDR1 SGHRS, CDR2 YFSETQ. The CDR3 runs 15 residues. Germline trimming cut 5 bases from V and 3 bases from J; bases unmatched to any gene: 6. The CDR3 spells CASRTQTSGSYEQYF. CDR3 DNA sequence: TGCGCCAGCAGGACGCAGACTAGCGGGAGCTACGAGCAGTACTTC.

There are a few counts of this clonotype. This chain uses TRBV4-1 with TRBJ1-1; unclear D gene. CDR1 is MGHRA and CDR2 is YSYEKL in the germline V gene. The germline V and J ends were trimmed by 6 bases and 5 bases, with 16 bases remaining between them. This CDR3 has 14 residues. CDR3 in DNA: TGCGCCAGCAGTCGCGACGGGGTTCGAACTGAAGCTTTCTTT. As protein: CASSRDGVRTEAFF.

This CDR3 is CASSITTANYGYTF. In DNA form, the CDR3 reads TGTGCCAGTAGTATAACAACAGCTAACTATGGCTACACCTTC. The chain recombines TRBV19 with TRBJ1-2; the D is unclear. CDR1 is LNHDA, CDR2 SQIVND, per germline (reference sequence). The V end was cut by 2 bases, the J end by 0 bases, with 7 bases between. This CDR3 is 14 amino acids long.

The chain joins TRBV3-1 to TRBJ2-5; D is possibly TRBD2 (5 bases). Germline V gene data show CDR1 as LGHDT and CDR2 as YNNKEL (reference sequence). The germline V and J ends were trimmed by 0 bases and 3 bases, with 8 bases remaining between them. The CDR3 loop spans 14 amino acids. CDR3 protein: CASSQDQREETQYF. For the CDR3, the DNA is TGTGCCAGCAGCCAAGATCAGAGGGAAGAGACCCAGTACTTC.

Ten or more counts support this clonotype. The V call is TRBV29-1, the J call TRBJ2-2; TRBD2 aligns across 7 bases. V gave up 7 bases and J gave up 6 bases; unmatched junction bases: 11. Germline V gene data show CDR1 as SQVTM and CDR2 as ANQGSEA. CDR3 size: 14 residues. The CDR3 bases are TGCAGCGCACGTCCGGGGGGTGGGGCCGGGGAGCTGTTTTTT. The encoded protein is CSARPGGGAGELFF.

This clonotype was counted a few times. This chain connects TRBV5-1 to TRBJ2-1; 7 bases agree with TRBD1. V shed 3 bases and J 2 bases; nucleotides not matched to a gene: 5. Germline CDR1 SGHRS, CDR2 YFSETQ. The CDR3 runs to 15 residues. The DNA for the CDR3 is TGCGCCAGCAGCTATACAGGGGCCCCCTACAATGAGCAGTTCTTC. Its translation is CASSYTGAPYNEQFF.

Only a few counts were recorded for this clonotype. This chain joins TRBV11-2 and TRBJ2-1; 7 nucleotides match TRBD1. Trimming at V came to 3 bases and at J to 7 bases, leaving 6 bases not matched to a gene. There are 14 residues in the CDR3. Germline V lookup: CDR1 SGHAT, CDR2 FQNNGV. Written as DNA, the CDR3 is TGTGCCAGCAGCTTCGACAGGGTGGGGAATGAGCAGTTCTTC. Protein product: CASSFDRVGNEQFF. Looking up the rest from reference TRBV11-2 and TRBJ2-1 gives the full variable domain: EAGVAQSPRYKIIEKRQSVAFWCNPISGHATLYWYQQILGQGPKLLIQFQNNGVVDDSQLPKDRFSAERLKGVDSTLKIQPAKLEDSAVYLCASSFDRVGNEQFFGPGTRLTVL.